These 22 T cell receptor beta chains came from one sample sequenced in a study of T cell responses to AZD1222 COVID-19 vaccine. TCRdb keeps only in-frame clones here, not all; method: immunoSEQ multiplex PCR. The sample lists some 180,000 clones, about nine tenths occurring once. Material: peripheral blood, obtained 28 days after the second AZD1222 dose. All receptors derive from an adult who received the AZD1222 COVID-19 vaccine.

The chain carries TRBV6-2 or TRBV6-3 and TRBJ1-1; TRBD1 is a possible D gene (6 bases). This CDR3 region has 16 residues. Germline V gene sequence: CDR1 MNHEY, CDR2 SVGEGT. The V gene lost 2 bases and the J gene lost 0 bases, with 13 bases spanning the gap. The CDR3 spells CASSYTKRGVNTEAFF. Here the CDR3 DNA reads TGTGCCAGCAGTTACACCAAAAGGGGGGTGAACACTGAAGCTTTCTTT.

Only one count was recorded for this clone. The V gene is TRBV7-9, the J gene TRBJ1-6; D not resolved. V was shortened by 5 bases and J by 8 bases, with 16 bases between the two germline ends. The CDR3 has 15 amino acids. Germline CDR1 is SEHNR and CDR2 is FQNEAQ (reference sequence). CDR3 region: CASSPPGAVYSPLHF. DNA for the CDR3: TGTGCCAGCAGCCCACCGGGTGCGGTTTATTCACCCCTCCACTTT. The complete variable domain, with remaining parts taken from reference TRBV7-9 and TRBJ1-6, reads DTGVSQNPRHKITKRGQNVTFRCDPISEHNRLYWYRQTLGQGPEFLTYFQNEAQLEKSRLLSDRFSAERPKGSFSTLEIQRTEQGDSAMYLCASSPPGAVYSPLHFGNGTRLTVT.

The chain has TRBV12-3 or TRBV12-4 and TRBJ2-7; D is uncertain. The CDR3 is 12 amino acids. Trimming pared 2 bases from V and 2 bases from J, leaving 4 bases between. The CDR3 loop reads CASSLPPYEQYF. The DNA for the CDR3 is TGTGCCAGCAGTTTACCCCCCTACGAGCAGTACTTC.

The chain couples TRBV5-8 to TRBJ1-2; no reliable D call. Germline assignment: CDR1 SGHTS and CDR2 YDEGEE. V lost 0 bases and J 7 bases, leaving 4 bases between the germline ends. The CDR3 extends over 11 amino acids. DNA of the CDR3: TGTGCCAGCAGCTTGGAGGTTGGCTACACCTTC. It encodes CASSLEVGYTF.

The V call is TRBV27, the J call TRBJ1-2; 7 positions agree with TRBD1. Germline CDR1 MNHEY, CDR2 SMNVEV (reference sequence). The ends lost 4 bases at V and 0 bases at J; junction bases unmatched: 8. The CDR3 extends over 16 amino acids. The CDR3 DNA is TGTGCCAGCAGTTCTACCTGGGACAGATCTAACTATGGCTACACCTTC. This translates into CASSSTWDRSNYGYTF.

The chain carries TRBV18 and TRBJ2-7; D might be TRBD1 or TRBD2, each matching 5 bases. Germline assignment: CDR1 KGHSH and CDR2 LQKENI. V was trimmed by 3 bases and J by 1 base, leaving 13 bases between them. The CDR3 is made up of 15 amino acids. The chain's CDR3 is CASSPPPEGSYEQYF. CDR3 sequence (DNA): TGTGCCAGCTCACCTCCCCCTGAGGGGTCCTACGAGCAGTACTTC.

The chain has TRBV27 and TRBJ1-1; 8 bases are a match to TRBD1. V gave up 4 bases and J gave up 3 bases; unmatched junction bases: 7. This CDR3 has 15 residues. Germline V gene data show CDR1 as MNHEY and CDR2 as SMNVEV (reference sequence). In nucleotides, the CDR3 is TGTGCCAGCAGTTCGACGACAGGGGACTACACTGAAGCTTTCTTT. Translation: CASSSTTGDYTEAFF.

J is TRBJ1-1 and V is TRBV5-1; D may be TRBD1 (6 bases). Germline V gives CDR1 SGHRS, CDR2 YFSETQ. The V gene lost 4 bases and the J gene lost 1 base, with 20 bases spanning the gap. This CDR3 contains 17 residues. The CDR3 DNA reads TGCGCCAGCAGCCCGGTAGGGGGGCAGGGGCGGAACACTGAAGCTTTCTTT. Encoded protein: CASSPVGGQGRNTEAFF.

This clone showed up just once. The V and J genes are TRBV28 and TRBJ1-1; D gene uncertain. The V gene lost 4 bases and the J gene lost 10 bases, with 13 bases spanning the gap. Germline assignment: CDR1 MDHEN and CDR2 SYDVKM. The CDR3 is made up of 12 amino acids. In DNA form, the CDR3 reads TGTGCCAGCAGTTCCTCAACCGGGAGAGCTTTCTTT. It encodes CASSSSTGRAFF.

The chain combines TRBV4-2 with TRBJ1-5; TRBD1 is a possible D gene (5 bases). This CDR3 comprises 18 residues. V lost 1 base and J 0 bases, leaving 16 bases between the germline ends. Germline CDR1 LGHNA, CDR2 YNFKEQ. The CDR3 DNA reads as TGTGCCAGCAGCCAAGGCGGAGGGGTCGGCGGTAGCAATCAGCCCCAGCATTTT. This translates into CASSQGGGVGGSNQPQHF.

CDR3 bases: TGTGCCACCAGTTCAGAGGGACAGCCTAGCACAGATACGCAGTATTTT. Its translation: CATSSEGQPSTDTQYF. The chain employs TRBV24-1 and TRBJ2-3; 7 bases fit TRBD1. Unmatched junction bases numbered 8, after V lost 6 bases and J lost 0 bases. The CDR3 runs to 16 residues. Germline CDR1 is KGHDR and CDR2 is SFDVKD.

The rearrangement uses TRBV18 and TRBJ2-5, with D perhaps assigned TRBD1 or TRBD2 (5 bases each). The germline V and J ends were trimmed by 2 bases and 2 bases, with 6 bases remaining between them. The CDR3 is 13 residues long. Germline V gene lookup returns CDR1 KGHSH and CDR2 LQKENI. CDR3 in DNA: TGTGCCAGCTCACCAGGGGGACAAGAGACCCAGTACTTC. Translated: CASSPGGQETQYF.

In DNA form, the CDR3 reads TGTGCCAGCAGTTTAAGTCAGGGGGTGATCGACAATCAGCCCCAGCATTTT. Encoded protein: CASSLSQGVIDNQPQHF. This chain connects TRBV28 to TRBJ1-5, with 7 nucleotides matching TRBD1. The length of the CDR3 is 17 residues. The germline CDR1 and CDR2 sequences are MDHEN and SYDVKM. J was trimmed by 3 bases and V by 2 bases; bases with no gene match: 10.

J is TRBJ1-2 and V is TRBV10-3, with D perhaps matching TRBD1 (6 bases). The CDR3 has 16 residues. Per germline, CDR1 ENHRY and CDR2 SYGVKD. Trimming took off 0 bases at V and 1 base at J, with 12 bases between the two ends. The CDR3 DNA is TGTGCCATCAGTGAGTCAGAACAGGGCAGTAACTATGGCTACACCTTC. Translation: CAISESEQGSNYGYTF.

This chain connects TRBV19 to TRBJ1-2; D may be TRBD1 (6 bases). CDR1 and CDR2 (germline): LNHDA, SQIVND (reference sequence). Trimming left V 5 bases short and J 7 bases short, with 17 bases between. The CDR3 consists of 14 residues. In DNA, the CDR3 is TGTGCCAGTAGTCCCCAGACAGGCGGGGCTGGCTACACCTTC. Residues: CASSPQTGGAGYTF.

The chain joins TRBV12-3 or TRBV12-4 to TRBJ1-1; TRBD1 is a possible D gene (6 bases). The V gene lost 6 bases and the J gene lost 10 bases, with 12 bases spanning the gap. This CDR3 contains 11 residues. CDR3 DNA: TGTGCCAGCAGCCACAGGGTTTCAGCTTTCTTT. Amino acid sequence: CASSHRVSAFF.

V is TRBV28 and J is TRBJ2-7; 9 positions agree with TRBD2. V dropped 3 bases and J dropped 1; count of bases not matched to a gene: 10. This CDR3 spans 17 amino acids. Looked up from germline, CDR1 is MDHEN and CDR2 is SYDVKM. This chain's CDR3 is CASSLSAGGPRSYEQYF. CDR3 nucleotides: TGTGCCAGCAGTTTGTCGGCGGGAGGGCCTCGGTCCTACGAGCAGTACTTC.

This chain uses TRBV6-5 with TRBJ2-7; D ambiguous. The CDR3 runs to 14 residues. Germline V gene data show CDR1 as MNHEY and CDR2 as SVGAGI. V shed 1 base and J shed 0 bases, with 7 bases lying between them. CDR3 coding DNA: TGTGCCAGCAGTTACTGGCAGAGCTCCTACGAGCAGTACTTC. Translated, it gives CASSYWQSSYEQYF.

The chain is built from TRBV3-1 (or the pseudogene TRBV3-2) and TRBJ2-7; D possibly corresponds to TRBD1 (7 bases). This CDR3 is built from 13 residues. Germline V gene lookup returns CDR1 LGHDT and CDR2 YNNKEL (reference sequence). Trimming stripped 4 bases from V and 2 bases from J, with 9 bases between. The CDR3 DNA follows: TGTGCCAGCAGCCGGAGGGGGCCCTACGAGCAGTACTTC. Translated: CASSRRGPYEQYF.

V usage is TRBV4-1 and J usage is TRBJ1-5, with 10 bases identical to TRBD1. CDR1 and CDR2 from the germline V gene are MGHRA and YSYEKL. There are 17 residues in the CDR3. Losses at the gene ends were 0 bases for V and 6 bases for J; bases not matched to a gene: 8. CDR3 sequence (DNA): TGCGCCAGCAGCCAAGAGCCGGGACAGGGGATTCGTCAGCCCCAGCATTTT. It codes for CASSQEPGQGIRQPQHF.

V usage is TRBV28 and J usage is TRBJ1-1, with no clear D. The CDR3 covers 13 residues. Trimming pared 5 bases from V and 9 bases from J, leaving 16 bases between. Germline V gene sequence: CDR1 MDHEN, CDR2 SYDVKM. CDR3 region: CASSTPRPPKAFF. The CDR3, as DNA: TGTGCCAGCAGTACCCCGCGACCGCCCAAAGCTTTCTTT.

The rearrangement joins TRBV11-3 to TRBJ2-1; D gene uncertain. The V gene lost 0 bases and the J gene lost 15 bases, with 15 bases spanning the gap. This CDR3 has 13 amino acids. Germline lookup yields CDR1 SGHNT and CDR2 YENEEA. This CDR3 is CASSLDQERRTFF. Written as DNA, the CDR3 is TGTGCCAGCAGCTTAGATCAGGAGCGCCGTACGTTCTTC.